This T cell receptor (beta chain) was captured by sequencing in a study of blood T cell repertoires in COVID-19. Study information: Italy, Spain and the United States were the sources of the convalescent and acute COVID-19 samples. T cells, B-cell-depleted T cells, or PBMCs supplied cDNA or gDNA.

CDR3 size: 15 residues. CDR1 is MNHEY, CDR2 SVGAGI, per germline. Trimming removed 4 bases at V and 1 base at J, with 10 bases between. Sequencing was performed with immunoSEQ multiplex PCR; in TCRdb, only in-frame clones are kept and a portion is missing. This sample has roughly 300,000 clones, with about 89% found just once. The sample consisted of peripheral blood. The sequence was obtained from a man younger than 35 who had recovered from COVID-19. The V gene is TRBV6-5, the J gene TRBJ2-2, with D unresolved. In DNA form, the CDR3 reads TGTGCCAGCAGTTTGGCGACTCTGAACACCGGGGAGCTGTTTTTT. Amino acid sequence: CASSLATLNTGELFF.